Sequencing of this T cell receptor beta chain was carried out in a study of molecular identifiers for immune sequencing clone quantification. Study in general: Four of five RNA aliquots from approximately 20,000 or 100,000 naive CD8 T cells were sequenced.

Germline V CDR1 and CDR2: PRHDT, FYEKMQ (reference sequence). This CDR3 has 15 residues. V lost 3 bases and J lost 1, with 12 bases in between. TCRdb re-called the PCR reads through MiXCR, storing one row per CDR3 protein. The data contain about 630,000 distinct CDR3 sequences, 25% of them seen just once; the ten biggest clones take up about 0.78%. In this sample, this clonotype turned up once. One base away lies a much larger clone, so this may be a sequencing read error. When naive CD8 T cells were sorted, they were gated as CD8+CD4-CCR7+CD45RA+. J is TRBJ1-1 and V is TRBV13; no clear D. This clonotype was sampled from a human donor in good health. Some libraries in this study had Jurkat cell RNA spiked in. Sequencing used naive CD8+ T cells from blood, with Jurkat cell RNA spiked in. Subset of the sample: FACS-sorted CD8+CD4-CCR7+CD45RA+ naive T cells. The CDR3 DNA reads TGTGCCAGCAGCTTTTTACCGGAGCCGAACACTGAAGCTTTCTTT. Its protein is CASSFLPEPNTEAFF.